This passage covers 3 T cell receptor beta chains from one sample sequenced in a study of shared clonotypes between healthy human individuals. The protocol was immunoSEQ multiplex PCR, while the TCRdb copy is restricted to in-frame clones and leaves out a portion. The table includes under 2.5 million clones, 85% to 95% detected once. The source material was naive CD4+ T cells from PBMCs. As for subset: CD45RA+ positively selected. The source is a man younger than 30 in good health. Some clones in this sample may be carry-over from other donors' samples.

The genes are TRBV28 and TRBJ2-1; 7 positions match TRBD1. The CDR3 has 16 amino acids. V lost 2 bases, J lost 3 bases, and 7 bases stayed unmatched. Germline V gene sequence: CDR1 MDHEN, CDR2 SYDVKM. The CDR3 coding sequence is TGTGCCAGCAGTTTACTTACGGGACAGATCTACAATGAGCAGTTCTTC. This translates into CASSLLTGQIYNEQFF. Together with reference TRBV28 and TRBJ2-1, the CDR3 gives the full variable domain: DVKVTQSSRYLVKRTGEKVFLECVQDMDHENMFWYRQDPGLGLRLIYFSYDVKMKEKGDIPEGYSVSREKKERFSLILESASTNQTSMYLCASSLLTGQIYNEQFFGPGTRLTVL.

The chain joins TRBV28 to TRBJ2-1; TRBD2 agrees at 12 bases. Germline values: CDR1 MDHEN, CDR2 SYDVKM. The CDR3 has 18 amino acids. V lost 6 bases and J lost 0; bases outside the gene matches: 9. Here the CDR3 DNA reads TGTGCCAGCAGGAGGGGAACTAGCGGGAGGAGCTCCTACAATGAGCAGTTCTTC. This translates into CASRRGTSGRSSYNEQFF.

V and J are TRBV11-2 and TRBJ1-1; D may be TRBD1 (5 bases). There are 15 residues in the CDR3. The ends were cut back, 5 bases at V and 4 bases at J, with 17 bases in the middle. Germline V CDR1 and CDR2: SGHAT, FQNNGV. DNA of the CDR3: TGTGCCAGCAGCCCCCTCACGGGGCCTGGCACTGAAGCTTTCTTT. Its translation: CASSPLTGPGTEAFF.